The present TCR beta chain was sequenced within a study of blood T cells in healthy people across ages. Study information: About one barcoded beta molecule per two T cells came from capture by template switching. Study-wide points: Donor CMV infection status was unknown, possibly confounding age-related changes in expanded clonotypes.

V lost 3 bases and J lost 4; bases outside the gene matches: 3. The CDR3 is made up of 14 amino acids. Germline V gives CDR1 SGHVS, CDR2 FNYEAQ. Then a second PCR, running roughly 6 to 11 cycles, was carried out with a sample-barcoded 5' primer and a J-beta primer mix. A 12-random-nucleotide template-switch adaptor tagged each cDNA molecule. TCRdb ran MiXCR on the 5' RACE reads and lists one entry per CDR3 protein. The sample shows roughly 1.7 million distinct CDR3 sequences, roughly 30% of them seen only once. Turning to this clonotype: Its matching antigen is unknown.

The TCR was taken from a woman aged 30 to 39 in good health. Sequencing was performed on blood. This chain joins TRBV7-6 and TRBJ1-1; 9 bases map to TRBD1. CDR3 residues: CASSFGTGPTEAFF. The CDR3 nucleotides read TGTGCCAGCAGCTTCGGGACAGGGCCCACTGAAGCTTTCTTT.